The present TCR beta chain was sequenced within a study of patients and donors after allogeneic stem cell transplantation. This clonotype was seen more than once but under ten times. J was trimmed by 0 bases and V by 6 bases; bases with no gene match: 12. Germline V gene sequence: CDR1 DFQATT, CDR2 SNEGSKA (reference sequence). The CDR3 has 19 amino acids. TCRdb analysed the RT-PCR reads with MiXCR anew, one entry per CDR3 protein. The table records roughly 960,000 distinct CDR3 sequences, around 17% of them present only once. The sequence came from a human donor who was either an allogeneic HSCT recipient or a stem cell or donor lymphocyte infusion donor (not recorded which). It is not recorded whose cells these are; they may come from a transplant donor. The sequenced sample was blood, either unsorted or a sorted T cell fraction (not recorded which). The V and J genes are TRBV20-1 and TRBJ2-1; 15 nucleotides match TRBD2. CDR3 in amino acids: CSARIGLAGGRSSYNEQFF. In DNA form, the CDR3 reads TGCAGTGCCCGGATTGGACTAGCGGGGGGGCGAAGCTCCTACAATGAGCAGTTCTTC.